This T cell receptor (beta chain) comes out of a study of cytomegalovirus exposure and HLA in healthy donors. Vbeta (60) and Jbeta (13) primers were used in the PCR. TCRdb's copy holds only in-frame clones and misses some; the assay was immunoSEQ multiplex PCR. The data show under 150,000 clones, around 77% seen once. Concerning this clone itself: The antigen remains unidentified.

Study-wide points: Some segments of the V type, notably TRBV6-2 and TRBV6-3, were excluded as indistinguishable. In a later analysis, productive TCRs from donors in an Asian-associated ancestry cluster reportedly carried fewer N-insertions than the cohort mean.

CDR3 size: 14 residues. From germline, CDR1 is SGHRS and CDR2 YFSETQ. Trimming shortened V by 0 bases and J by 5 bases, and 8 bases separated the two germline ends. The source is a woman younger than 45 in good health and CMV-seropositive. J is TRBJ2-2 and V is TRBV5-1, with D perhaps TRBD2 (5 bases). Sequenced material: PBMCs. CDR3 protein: CASSLGSGTGELFF. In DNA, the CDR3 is TGCGCCAGCAGCTTGGGCTCGGGAACCGGGGAGCTGTTTTTT.